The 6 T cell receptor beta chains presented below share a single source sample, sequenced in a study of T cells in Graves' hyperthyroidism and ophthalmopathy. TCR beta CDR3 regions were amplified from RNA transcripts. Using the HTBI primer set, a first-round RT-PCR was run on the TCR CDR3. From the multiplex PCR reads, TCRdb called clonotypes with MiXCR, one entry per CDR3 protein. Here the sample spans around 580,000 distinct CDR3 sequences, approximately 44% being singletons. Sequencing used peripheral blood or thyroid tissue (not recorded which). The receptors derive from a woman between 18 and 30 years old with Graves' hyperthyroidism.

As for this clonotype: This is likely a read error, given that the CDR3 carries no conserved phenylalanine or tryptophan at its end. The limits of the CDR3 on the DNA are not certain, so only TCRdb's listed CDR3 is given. This chain's CDR3 is CASRHGQATEAFL. The chain has TRBV10-3 and TRBJ1-1; the D segment call TRBD1 is taken from the table without a DNA check. CDR1 and CDR2 from the germline V gene are ENHRY and SYGVKD. The CDR3 sequence runs 13 residues, both termini included.

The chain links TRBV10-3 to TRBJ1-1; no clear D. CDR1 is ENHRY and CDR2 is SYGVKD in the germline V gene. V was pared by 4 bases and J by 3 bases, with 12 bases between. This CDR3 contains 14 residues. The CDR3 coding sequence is TGTGCCATCAGTGGGGCGGGGAGGTACACTGAAGCTTTCTTT. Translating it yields CAISGAGRYTEAFF.

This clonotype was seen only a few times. The CDR3, as DNA: TGTGCCAGCAGTTACTCGTCGACAGACAATCAGCCCCAGCATTTT. Translation: CASSYSSTDNQPQHF. The chain has TRBV6-6 and TRBJ1-5, with D perhaps TRBD1 (5 bases). Germline-derived CDR1 and CDR2 are MNHNY and SVGAGI (reference sequence). This CDR3 has 15 residues. Between the trimmed V and J ends, which lost 0 bases and 3 bases, there was a span of 9 bases.

CDR3 in DNA: TGTGCCAGCTCACCCACTCTAGCGGGAACCGAGCAGTACTTC. This sequence encodes CASSPTLAGTEQYF. This chain joins TRBV18 and TRBJ2-7, with 9 bases that match TRBD2. The CDR3 is made up of 14 amino acids. Germline assignment: CDR1 KGHSH and CDR2 LQKENI. Trimming took 3 bases from V and 6 from J; bases not matched to a gene: 6.

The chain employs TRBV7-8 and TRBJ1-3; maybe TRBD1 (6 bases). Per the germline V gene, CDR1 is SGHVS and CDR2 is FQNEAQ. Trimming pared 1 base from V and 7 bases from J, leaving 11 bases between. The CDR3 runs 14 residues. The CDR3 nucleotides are TGTGCCAGCAGCTTAGGAGGGGGGGCGAACACCATATATTTT. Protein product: CASSLGGGANTIYF.

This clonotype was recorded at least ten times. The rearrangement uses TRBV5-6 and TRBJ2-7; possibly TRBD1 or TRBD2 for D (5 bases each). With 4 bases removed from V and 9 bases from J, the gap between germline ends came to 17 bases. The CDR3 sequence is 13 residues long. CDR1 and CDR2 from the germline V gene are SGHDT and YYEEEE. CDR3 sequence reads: CASSPEGSFLQYF. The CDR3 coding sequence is TGTGCCAGCAGCCCCGAGGGGTCCTTTTTGCAGTACTTC.